This T cell receptor beta chain was captured by sequencing in a study of shared clonotypes between healthy human individuals. This CDR3 has 16 amino acids. Between the trimmed V and J ends, which lost 5 bases and 6 bases, there was a span of 23 bases. Germline CDR1 is SGHTA and CDR2 is FQGTGA. TCRdb's table, derived via immunoSEQ multiplex PCR, lists solely in-frame clones and lacks some. In the table there are 2 million to 2.5 million clones, about 90% of which are singletons. Healthy and HIV-negative, the adult donors had no recent acute infections or vaccinations. This TCR derives from a man in his late teens or twenties in good health. Some clones in this sample may be carry-over from other donors' samples. Sequenced: naive CD4+ T cells from PBMCs. Subset in this sample: CD45RA+ positively selected. The V and J genes are TRBV7-3 and TRBJ2-7; possible D gene TRBD1, 6 bases. CDR3 protein: CASSDLTIQGSVEQYF. CDR3 nucleotide sequence: TGTGCCAGCAGCGATCTAACGATACAGGGTTCCGTCGAGCAGTACTTC.